A selection of T cell receptor beta chains follows, all from one sample in a study of blood T cell repertoires in COVID-19. The data were produced by immunoSEQ multiplex PCR, yet TCRdb's version contains in-frame clones alone and is incomplete. This table has about 390,000 clones, roughly 86% appearing once. Sequenced material: peripheral blood. These receptors originate from a woman in her sixties with COVID-19, enrolled during active disease. Each CDR3 is given with its conserved first and last residue. The D gene is left open where the match is weak. Clone size, where shown, is once, few, many, or a class for clones that have expanded.

d_gene,abundance,v_gene,j_gene,CDR3aa,CDR3nt
-,-,TRBV14,TRBJ2-3,CASSPGGATDTQYF,TGTGCCAGCAGCCCCGGAGGGGCCACAGATACGCAGTATTTT
-,-,TRBV28,TRBJ1-4,CASGRSEGRAEKLFF,TGTGCCAGCGGACGATCGGAGGGGAGGGCTGAAAAACTGTTTTTT
-,-,TRBV5-1,TRBJ2-1,CASSLGGLNEQFF,TGCGCCAGCAGCTTGGGGGGCCTCAATGAGCAGTTCTTC
-,-,TRBV7-2,TRBJ2-2,CASSFEVTGELFF,TGTGCCAGCAGCTTCGAGGTTACCGGGGAGCTGTTTTTT
-,-,TRBV15,TRBJ2-7,CATSRGGQSYEQYF,TGTGCCACCAGCAGAGGGGGCCAGTCCTACGAGCAGTACTTC
TRBD1,-,TRBV24-1,TRBJ2-3,CATSGGTGRGGDTQYF,TGTGCCACCAGCGGCGGGACAGGGAGGGGGGGGGATACGCAGTATTTT
TRBD1,-,TRBV5-4,TRBJ1-1,CASSFGQGETEAFF,TGTGCCAGCAGCTTTGGACAGGGGGAGACTGAAGCTTTCTTT
-,few,TRBV24-1,TRBJ2-3,CATSDSGGTGPTDTQYF,TGTGCCACCAGTGATTCAGGTGGGACTGGACCCACAGATACGCAGTATTTT
TRBD2,-,TRBV7-9,TRBJ2-1,CASRRSGGNEQFF,TGTGCCAGCAGGCGTAGCGGGGGCAATGAGCAGTTCTTC
TRBD1,once,TRBV27,TRBJ1-2,CASSPPPTGILYHGYTF,TGTGCCAGCAGTCCTCCACCGACAGGGATCCTCTATCATGGCTACACCTTC
-,-,TRBV19,TRBJ1-1,CASSIDRLAEAFF,TGTGCCAGTAGTATAGATCGGTTGGCTGAAGCTTTCTTT
-,-,TRBV5-6,TRBJ1-3,CASSLIRYGSGNTIYF,TGTGCCAGCAGCTTGATTCGGTACGGCTCTGGAAACACCATATATTTT
-,-,TRBV1,TRBJ1-2,CTSSQETGNGYTF,TGCACCAGCAGCCAAGAGACAGGGAATGGCTACACCTTC
-,-,TRBV3-1/TRBV3-2,TRBJ1-6,CASSPRPPAYNSPLHF,TGTGCCAGCAGCCCGAGGCCTCCGGCCTATAATTCACCCCTCCACTTT
TRBD2,-,TRBV5-1,TRBJ2-5,CASSLWVRTSGTETQYF,TGCGCCAGCAGCTTGTGGGTGAGGACTAGCGGGACAGAGACCCAGTACTTC
TRBD1,-,TRBV7-9,TRBJ1-6,CASSRRQGNSPLHF,TGTGCCAGCAGCCGTAGACAGGGTAATTCACCCCTCCACTTT
-,-,TRBV19,TRBJ1-1,CASSVTRELTEAFF,TGTGCCAGTAGTGTCACCAGGGAATTGACTGAAGCTTTCTTT
TRBD1,-,TRBV5-1,TRBJ1-4,CASSLGTGIEKLFF,TGCGCCAGCAGCTTGGGGACAGGGATCGAAAAACTGTTTTTT
TRBD2,-,TRBV6-5,TRBJ2-3,CASNNGGGAVDTQYF,TGTGCCAGCAACAACGGCGGGGGGGCCGTAGATACGCAGTATTTT
-,-,TRBV19,TRBJ1-3,CASSRGTGNTIYF,TGTGCCAGTAGCCGGGGAACTGGAAACACCATATATTTT
-,-,TRBV28,TRBJ2-7,CASTNRASYEQYF,TGTGCCAGCACAAACAGGGCATCCTACGAGCAGTACTTC
-,-,TRBV6-1,TRBJ2-4,CASSDGGAKNIQYF,TGTGCCAGCAGCGACGGGGGAGCCAAAAACATTCAGTACTTC
-,-,TRBV12-3/TRBV12-4,TRBJ2-7,CASSSDYEQYF,TGTGCCAGCAGTTCAGACTACGAGCAGTACTTC
TRBD1,-,TRBV28,TRBJ1-1,CASSLYRGTEAFF,TGTGCCAGCAGTTTGTACAGGGGTACTGAAGCTTTCTTT
-,-,TRBV5-1,TRBJ2-7,CASSLGHHEQYF,TGCGCCAGCAGCTTGGGACACCACGAGCAGTACTTC
-,-,TRBV6-5,TRBJ1-1,CASSSRGTEAFF,TGTGCCAGCAGCTCTCGGGGGACTGAAGCTTTCTTT
-,-,TRBV7-3,TRBJ2-2,CASSLRAPTRANTGELFF,TGTGCCAGCAGTCTAAGGGCTCCGACCAGGGCGAACACCGGGGAGCTGTTTTTT
-,once,TRBV25-1,TRBJ1-1,CASSWAGPQVAFF,TGTGCCAGCAGTTGGGCCGGGCCACAGGTAGCTTTCTTT
-,once,TRBV5-1,TRBJ2-3,CASSLYGAVSSTDTQYF,TGCGCCAGCAGCTTGTACGGAGCAGTCTCTAGCACAGATACGCAGTATTTT
-,few,TRBV7-2,TRBJ2-2,CATGGQRYTGELFF,TGTGCCACCGGAGGACAGCGATACACCGGGGAGCTGTTTTTT
-,-,TRBV5-1,TRBJ2-3,CASSIQQDTQYF,TGCGCCAGCAGTATTCAACAGGATACGCAGTATTTT
-,-,TRBV9,TRBJ2-3,CASSAGLAPDTQYF,TGTGCCAGCAGCGCCGGTCTAGCTCCAGATACGCAGTATTTT
-,once,TRBV4-2,TRBJ1-1,CASSQEEQGKDTEAFF,TGTGCCAGCAGCCAAGAGGAACAGGGTAAGGACACTGAAGCTTTCTTT
TRBD2,-,TRBV5-8,TRBJ2-5,CASSLRLAGFNTQYF,TGTGCCAGCAGCTTGAGACTAGCGGGGTTCAACACCCAGTACTTC
-,-,TRBV5-1,TRBJ2-6,CASSVYSGANVLTF,TGCGCCAGCAGCGTATACTCTGGGGCCAACGTCCTGACTTTC
-,few,TRBV11-3,TRBJ2-2,CASSLGQANTGELFF,TGTGCCAGCAGCTTAGGACAGGCGAACACCGGGGAGCTGTTTTTT
-,-,TRBV9,TRBJ1-6,CASSLTTAGNSPLHF,TGTGCCAGCAGCCTCACCACGGCGGGTAATTCACCCCTCCACTTT
-,-,TRBV10-3,TRBJ1-6,CAIRGTGSVSPLHF,TGTGCCATCAGGGGGACCGGGAGTGTGTCACCCCTCCACTTT
TRBD1,-,TRBV5-6,TRBJ2-7,CASSAGTGGSYEQYF,TGTGCCAGCAGCGCCGGGACAGGCGGCTCCTACGAGCAGTACTTC
-,-,TRBV5-4,TRBJ2-2,CASSYRDFSTGELFF,TGTGCCAGCAGCTACCGGGACTTCTCCACCGGGGAGCTGTTTTTT
TRBD1,-,TRBV5-4,TRBJ1-2,CASSFDRQGQSGYTF,TGTGCCAGCAGCTTCGACCGACAGGGCCAAAGTGGCTACACCTTC
-,once,TRBV9,TRBJ1-6,CASSVDAENSPLHF,TGTGCCAGCAGCGTAGACGCAGAAAATTCACCCCTCCACTTT